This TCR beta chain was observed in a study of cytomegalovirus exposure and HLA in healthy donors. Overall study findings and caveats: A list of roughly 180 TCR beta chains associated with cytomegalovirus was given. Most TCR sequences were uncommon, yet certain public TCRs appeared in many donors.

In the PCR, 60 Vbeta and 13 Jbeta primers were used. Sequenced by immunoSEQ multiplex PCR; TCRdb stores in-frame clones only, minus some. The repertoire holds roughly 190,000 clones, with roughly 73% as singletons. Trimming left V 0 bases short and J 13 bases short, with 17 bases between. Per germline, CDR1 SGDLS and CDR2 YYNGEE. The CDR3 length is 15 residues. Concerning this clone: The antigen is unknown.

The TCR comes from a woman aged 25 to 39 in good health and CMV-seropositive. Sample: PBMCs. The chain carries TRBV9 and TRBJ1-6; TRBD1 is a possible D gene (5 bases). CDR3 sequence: CASSVESARGLPLHF. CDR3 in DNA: TGTGCCAGCAGCGTAGAGTCAGCCCGGGGGTTGCCCCTCCACTTT.